This TCR beta chain was obtained from a study of blood T cell repertoires in COVID-19. The wider study: COVID-19 samples, acute and convalescent, were from the United States, Italy and Spain. PBMCs, B-cell-depleted T cells, or T cells provided the cDNA or gDNA that made up the material.

Authors' processing steps: From reference gene primer amplification, estimates of nucleated cell counts were derived. TCRdb keeps only in-frame clones here, not all; method: immunoSEQ multiplex PCR. That table furnishes V, J and clone size, whereas the DNA furnished D and trimming. The table shows 200,000 or so clones, with roughly 80% occurring only once. The germline V gene has CDR1 MNHEY and CDR2 SVGEGT. This CDR3 spans 14 amino acids. Trimming removed 4 bases from V and 4 bases from J, with 13 bases in between. The table lists this clone with a count of one. The TCR originated in a woman at least 80 years old with acute or convalescent COVID-19. Sample: peripheral blood. The chain carries TRBV6-2 or TRBV6-3 and TRBJ1-2, with D maybe TRBD1 (6 bases). CDR3 sequence reads: CASSSDRFVYGYTF. CDR3 in DNA: TGTGCCAGCAGTTCCGACAGGTTCGTCTATGGCTACACCTTC.